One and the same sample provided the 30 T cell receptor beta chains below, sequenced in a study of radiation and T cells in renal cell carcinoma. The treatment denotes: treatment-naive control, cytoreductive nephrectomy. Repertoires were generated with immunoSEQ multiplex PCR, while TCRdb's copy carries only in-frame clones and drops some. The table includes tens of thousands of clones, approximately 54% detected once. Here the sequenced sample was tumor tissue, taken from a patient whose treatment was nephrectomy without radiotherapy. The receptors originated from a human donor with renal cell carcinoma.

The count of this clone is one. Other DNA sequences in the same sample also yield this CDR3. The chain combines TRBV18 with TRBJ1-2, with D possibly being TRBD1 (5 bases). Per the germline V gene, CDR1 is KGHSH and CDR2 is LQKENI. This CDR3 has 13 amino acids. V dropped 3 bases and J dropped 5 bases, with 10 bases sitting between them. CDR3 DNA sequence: TGTGCCAGCTCACCTGACAGCTTGTATGGCTACACCTTC. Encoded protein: CASSPDSLYGYTF.

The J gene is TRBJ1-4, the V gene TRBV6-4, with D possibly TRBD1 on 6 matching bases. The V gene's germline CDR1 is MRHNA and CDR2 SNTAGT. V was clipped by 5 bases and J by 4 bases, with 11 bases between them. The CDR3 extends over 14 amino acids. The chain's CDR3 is CASSTQDSNEKLFF. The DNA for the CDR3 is TGTGCCAGCAGTACCCAGGACAGTAATGAAAAACTGTTTTTT.

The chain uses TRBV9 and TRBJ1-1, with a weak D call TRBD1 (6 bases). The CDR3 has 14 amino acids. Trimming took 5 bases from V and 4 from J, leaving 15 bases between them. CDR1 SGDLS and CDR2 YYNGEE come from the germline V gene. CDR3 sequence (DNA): TGTGCCAGCAGTGAGGGGGGGATAGGCACTGAAGCTTTCTTT. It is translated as CASSEGGIGTEAFF. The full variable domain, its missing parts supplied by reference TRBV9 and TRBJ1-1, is DSGVTQTPKHLITATGQRVTLRCSPRSGDLSVYWYQQSLDQGLQFLIQYYNGEERAKGNILERFSAQQFPDLHSELNLSSLELGDSALYFCASSEGGIGTEAFFGQGTRLTVV.

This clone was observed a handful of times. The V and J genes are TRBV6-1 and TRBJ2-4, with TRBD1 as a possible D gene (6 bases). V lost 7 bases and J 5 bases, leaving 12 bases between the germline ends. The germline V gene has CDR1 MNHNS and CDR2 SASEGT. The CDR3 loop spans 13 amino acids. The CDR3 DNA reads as TGTGCCAGCACCCTCAGGGGCCAAAACATTCAGTACTTC. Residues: CASTLRGQNIQYF.

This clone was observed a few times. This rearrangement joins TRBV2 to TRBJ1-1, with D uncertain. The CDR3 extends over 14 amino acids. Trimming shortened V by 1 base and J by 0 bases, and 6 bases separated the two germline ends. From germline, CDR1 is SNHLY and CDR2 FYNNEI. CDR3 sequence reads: CASSEEGVNTEAFF. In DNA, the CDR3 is TGTGCCAGCAGTGAAGAGGGAGTGAACACTGAAGCTTTCTTT.

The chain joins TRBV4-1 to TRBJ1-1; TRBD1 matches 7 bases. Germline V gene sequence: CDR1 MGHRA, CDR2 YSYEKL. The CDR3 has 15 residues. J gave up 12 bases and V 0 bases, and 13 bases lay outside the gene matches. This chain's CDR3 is CASSQDRGPGLESFF. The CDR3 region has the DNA TGCGCCAGCAGCCAAGATAGGGGGCCAGGTTTGGAATCTTTCTTT.

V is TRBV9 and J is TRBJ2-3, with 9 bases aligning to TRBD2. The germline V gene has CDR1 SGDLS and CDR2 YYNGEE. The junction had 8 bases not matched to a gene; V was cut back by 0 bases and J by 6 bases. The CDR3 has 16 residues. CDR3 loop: CASSVEGAGGSDTQYF. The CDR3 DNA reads TGTGCCAGCAGCGTAGAAGGAGCGGGGGGTTCCGATACGCAGTATTTT.

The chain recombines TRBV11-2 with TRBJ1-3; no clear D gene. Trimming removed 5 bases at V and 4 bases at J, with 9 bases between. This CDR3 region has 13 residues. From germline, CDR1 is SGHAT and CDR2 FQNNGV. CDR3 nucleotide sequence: TGTGCCAGCAGCCCAAAAGCGGGAAACACCATATATTTT. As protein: CASSPKAGNTIYF.

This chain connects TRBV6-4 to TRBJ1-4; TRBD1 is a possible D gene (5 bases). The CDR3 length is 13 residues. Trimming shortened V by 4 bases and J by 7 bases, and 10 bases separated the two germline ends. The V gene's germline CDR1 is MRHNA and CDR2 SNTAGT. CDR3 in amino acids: CASSATEGEKLFF. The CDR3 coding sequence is TGTGCCAGCAGTGCGACAGAGGGTGAAAAACTGTTTTTT.

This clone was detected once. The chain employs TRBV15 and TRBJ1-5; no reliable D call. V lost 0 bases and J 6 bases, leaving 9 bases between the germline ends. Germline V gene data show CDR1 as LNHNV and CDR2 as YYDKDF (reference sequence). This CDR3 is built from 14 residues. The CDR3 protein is CATSRDYVAQPQHF. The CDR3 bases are TGTGCCACCAGCAGAGATTATGTTGCTCAGCCCCAGCATTTT.

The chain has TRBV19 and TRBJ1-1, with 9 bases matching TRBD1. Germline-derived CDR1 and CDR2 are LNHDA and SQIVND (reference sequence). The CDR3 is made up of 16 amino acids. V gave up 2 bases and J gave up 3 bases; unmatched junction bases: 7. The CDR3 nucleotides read TGTGCCAGTAGTATACCCACAGGGGGCTTGGACACTGAAGCTTTCTTT. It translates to CASSIPTGGLDTEAFF.

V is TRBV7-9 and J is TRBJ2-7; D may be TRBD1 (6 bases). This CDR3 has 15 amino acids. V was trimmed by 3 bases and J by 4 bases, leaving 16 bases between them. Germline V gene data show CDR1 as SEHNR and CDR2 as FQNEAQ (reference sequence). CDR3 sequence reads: CASSLFVGAVYEQYF. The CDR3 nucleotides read TGTGCCAGCAGCTTGTTCGTGGGGGCCGTTTACGAGCAGTACTTC.

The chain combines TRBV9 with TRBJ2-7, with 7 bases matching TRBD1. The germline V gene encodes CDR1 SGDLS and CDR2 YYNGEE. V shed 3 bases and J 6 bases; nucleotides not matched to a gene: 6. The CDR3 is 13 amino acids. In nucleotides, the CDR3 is TGTGCCAGCAGCGCGACAGGGTTGGGCGAGCAGTACTTC. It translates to CASSATGLGEQYF.

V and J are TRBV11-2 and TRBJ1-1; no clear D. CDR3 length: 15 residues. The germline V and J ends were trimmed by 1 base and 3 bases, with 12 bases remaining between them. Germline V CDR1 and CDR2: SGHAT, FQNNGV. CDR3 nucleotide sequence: TGTGCCAGCAGCTTAGCCTCGGGGAGAGACACTGAAGCTTTCTTT. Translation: CASSLASGRDTEAFF.

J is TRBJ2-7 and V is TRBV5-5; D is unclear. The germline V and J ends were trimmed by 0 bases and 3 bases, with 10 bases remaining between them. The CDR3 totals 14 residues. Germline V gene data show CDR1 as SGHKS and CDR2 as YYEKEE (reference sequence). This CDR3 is CASSLDRVVYEQYF. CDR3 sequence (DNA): TGTGCCAGCAGCTTGGATCGGGTTGTCTACGAGCAGTACTTC.

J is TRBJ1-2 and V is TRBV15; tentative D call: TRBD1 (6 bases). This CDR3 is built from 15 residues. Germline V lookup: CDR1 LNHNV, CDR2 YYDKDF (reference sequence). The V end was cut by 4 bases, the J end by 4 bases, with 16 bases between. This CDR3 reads CATSKTGPSGYGYTF. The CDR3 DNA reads TGTGCCACCAGCAAGACAGGACCTTCGGGCTATGGCTACACCTTC.

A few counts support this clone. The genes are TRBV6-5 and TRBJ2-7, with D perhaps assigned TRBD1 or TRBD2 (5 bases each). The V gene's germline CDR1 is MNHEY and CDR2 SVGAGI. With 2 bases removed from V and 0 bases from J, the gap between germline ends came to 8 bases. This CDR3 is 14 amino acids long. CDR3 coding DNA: TGTGCCAGCAGTTACAAGAGGGGCTCCTACGAGCAGTACTTC. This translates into CASSYKRGSYEQYF.

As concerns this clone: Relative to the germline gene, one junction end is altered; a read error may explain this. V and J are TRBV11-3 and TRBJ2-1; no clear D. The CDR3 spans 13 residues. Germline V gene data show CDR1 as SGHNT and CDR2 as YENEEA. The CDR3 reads CASSLGPSNEQFF. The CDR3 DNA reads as TGTGCCAGCAGTTTAGGGCCCTCCAACGAGCAGTTCTTC.

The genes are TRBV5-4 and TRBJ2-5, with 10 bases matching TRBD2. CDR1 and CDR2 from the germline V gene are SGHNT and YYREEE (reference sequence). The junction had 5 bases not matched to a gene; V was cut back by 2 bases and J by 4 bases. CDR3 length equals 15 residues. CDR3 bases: TGTGCCAGCAGCTTACCGGGACTAGCGAGAGAGACCCAGTACTTC. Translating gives CASSLPGLARETQYF.

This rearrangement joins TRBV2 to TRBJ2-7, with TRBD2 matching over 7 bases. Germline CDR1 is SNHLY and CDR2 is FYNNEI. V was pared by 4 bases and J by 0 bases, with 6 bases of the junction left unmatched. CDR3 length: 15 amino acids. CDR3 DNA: TGTGCCAGCAGTGTGGGGGACTACGTCTCCTACGAGCAGTACTTC. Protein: CASSVGDYVSYEQYF.

CDR3 loop: CASSRTGTSGGAHNEQYF. The DNA for the CDR3 is TGTGCCAGCAGCAGGACCGGGACTAGCGGGGGGGCCCATAACGAGCAGTACTTC. The rearrangement joins TRBV7-2 to TRBJ2-7, with 16 nucleotides matching TRBD2. The CDR3 length is 18 residues. Germline CDR1 and CDR2: SGHTA and FQGNSA. V lost 5 bases, J lost 5 bases, and 12 bases stayed unmatched.

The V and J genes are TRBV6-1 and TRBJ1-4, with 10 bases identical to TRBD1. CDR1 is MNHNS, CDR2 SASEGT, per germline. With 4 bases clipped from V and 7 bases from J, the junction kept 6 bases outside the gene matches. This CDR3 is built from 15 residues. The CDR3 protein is CASSGTGTGVEKLFF. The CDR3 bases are TGTGCCAGCAGTGGAACCGGGACAGGGGTTGAAAAACTGTTTTTT.

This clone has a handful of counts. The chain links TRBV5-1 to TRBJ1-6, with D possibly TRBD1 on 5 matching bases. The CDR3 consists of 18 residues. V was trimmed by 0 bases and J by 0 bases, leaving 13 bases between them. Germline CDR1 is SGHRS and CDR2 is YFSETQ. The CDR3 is CASSLGTGLRSYNSPLHF. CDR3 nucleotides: TGCGCCAGCAGCTTGGGCACAGGTCTACGCTCCTATAATTCACCCCTCCACTTT.

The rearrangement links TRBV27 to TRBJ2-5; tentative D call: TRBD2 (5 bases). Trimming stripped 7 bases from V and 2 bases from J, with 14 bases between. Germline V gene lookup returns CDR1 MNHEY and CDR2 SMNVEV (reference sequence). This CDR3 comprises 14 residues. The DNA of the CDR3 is TGTGCCAGCAAACTAAGACTACAACAAGAGACCCAGTACTTC. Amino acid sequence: CASKLRLQQETQYF.

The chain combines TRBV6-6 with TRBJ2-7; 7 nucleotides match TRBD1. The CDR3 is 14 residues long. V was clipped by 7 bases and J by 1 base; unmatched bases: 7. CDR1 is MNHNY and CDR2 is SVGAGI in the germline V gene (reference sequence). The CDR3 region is CASIDRDSSYEQYF. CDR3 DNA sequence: TGTGCCAGCATTGACCGGGACAGTTCCTACGAGCAGTACTTC.

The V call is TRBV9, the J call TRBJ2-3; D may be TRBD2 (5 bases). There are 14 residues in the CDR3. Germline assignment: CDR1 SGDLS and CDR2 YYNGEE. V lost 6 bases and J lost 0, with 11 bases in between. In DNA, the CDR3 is TGTGCCAGCACCCCACGGACTAGCACAGATACGCAGTATTTT. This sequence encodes CASTPRTSTDTQYF.

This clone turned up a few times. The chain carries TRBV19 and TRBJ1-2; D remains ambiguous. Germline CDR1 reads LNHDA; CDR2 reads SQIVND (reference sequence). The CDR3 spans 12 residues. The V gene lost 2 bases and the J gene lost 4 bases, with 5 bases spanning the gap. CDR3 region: CASSINSYGYTF. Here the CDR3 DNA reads TGTGCCAGTAGTATAAACAGCTATGGCTACACCTTC. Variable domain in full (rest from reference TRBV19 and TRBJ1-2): DGGITQSPKYLFRKEGQNVTLSCEQNLNHDAMYWYRQDPGQGLRLIYYSQIVNDFQKGDIAEGYSVSREKKESFPLTVTSAQKNPTAFYLCASSINSYGYTFGSGTRLTVV.

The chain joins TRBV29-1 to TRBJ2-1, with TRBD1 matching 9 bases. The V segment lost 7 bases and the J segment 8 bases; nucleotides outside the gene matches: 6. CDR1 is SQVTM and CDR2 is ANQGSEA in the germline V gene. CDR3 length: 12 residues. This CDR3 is CSAGQGSYEQFF. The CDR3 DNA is TGCAGCGCGGGACAGGGTAGCTATGAGCAGTTCTTC.

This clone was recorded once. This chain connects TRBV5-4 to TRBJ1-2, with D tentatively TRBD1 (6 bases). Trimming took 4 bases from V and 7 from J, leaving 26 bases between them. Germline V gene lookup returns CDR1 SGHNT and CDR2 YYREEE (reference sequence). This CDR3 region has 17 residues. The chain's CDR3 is CASSRPSRPGGLRGYTF. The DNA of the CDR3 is TGTGCCAGCAGCCGGCCCTCCCGACCCGGGGGCTTACGTGGCTACACCTTC.

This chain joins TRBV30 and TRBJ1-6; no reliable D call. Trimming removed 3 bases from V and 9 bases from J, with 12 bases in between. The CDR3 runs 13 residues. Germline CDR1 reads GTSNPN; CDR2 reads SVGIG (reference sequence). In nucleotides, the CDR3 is TGTGCCTGGAGCAGTGGAGTCGTTTCACCCCTCCACTTT. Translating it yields CAWSSGVVSPLHF.